Below are 20 T cell receptor beta chains sequenced from a single sample in a study of blood T cell repertoires in COVID-19. Assay: immunoSEQ multiplex PCR; the TCRdb copy retains only in-frame clones and omits some. The sample contains about 220,000 clones, around 85% of which appear only once. Specimen: peripheral blood. Receptors originate from a woman in her 70s with COVID-19, enrolled during active disease.

The chain couples TRBV18 to TRBJ2-1, with 8 bases identical to TRBD1. V lost 5 bases to trimming and J lost 9 bases; unmatched junction nucleotides: 3. The germline gives CDR1 KGHSH, CDR2 LQKENI. The CDR3 spans 12 residues. The CDR3 loop reads CASSMTGVEQFF. CDR3 DNA sequence: TGTGCCAGCTCAATGACAGGGGTTGAGCAGTTCTTC.

The chain has TRBV23-1 and TRBJ1-2; D possibly corresponds to TRBD1 (6 bases). TRBV23-1 is noted as an ORF with a role that remains uncertain. The CDR3 runs 14 residues. Trimming shortened V by 6 bases and J by 12 bases, and 23 bases separated the two germline ends. This CDR3 is CASSQVRDTIADTF. DNA of the CDR3: TGCGCCAGCAGCCAAGTCCGGGACACCATTGCTGACACCTTC.

This rearrangement joins TRBV19 to TRBJ1-6, with D possibly matching TRBD1 (5 bases). There are 14 residues in the CDR3. V shed 4 bases and J shed 10 bases, with 14 bases lying between them. From germline, CDR1 is LNHDA and CDR2 SQIVND (reference sequence). This chain's CDR3 is CASSTRAKESPLHF. The CDR3 bases are TGTGCCAGTAGTACCAGGGCAAAAGAATCACCCCTCCACTTT.

The chain recombines TRBV18 with TRBJ1-2; TRBD1 matches at 7 bases. Trimming cost V 6 bases and J 1 base; bases outside gene matches: 2. The CDR3 spans 13 residues. Germline loops: CDR1 KGHSH, CDR2 LQKENI. CDR3 nucleotides: TGTGCCAGCTCGGGACAGATTAACTATGGCTACACCTTC. Encoded protein: CASSGQINYGYTF.

The genes are TRBV7-2 and TRBJ1-5; 7 bases line up with TRBD1. This CDR3 is built from 14 residues. The ends lost 4 bases at V and 5 bases at J; junction bases unmatched: 5. The germline V gene encodes CDR1 SGHTA and CDR2 FQGNSA. CDR3 region: CASSYQTGDQPQHF. CDR3 sequence (DNA): TGTGCCAGCAGCTATCAAACAGGGGATCAGCCCCAGCATTTT.

This rearrangement joins TRBV2 to TRBJ1-1; possibly TRBD1 for D (5 bases). Trimming left V 6 bases short and J 1 base short, with 15 bases between. CDR1 is SNHLY, CDR2 FYNNEI, per germline. The CDR3 totals 15 residues. This chain's CDR3 is CASRAWGGTNTEAFF. In nucleotides, the CDR3 is TGTGCCAGCAGAGCCTGGGGGGGGACGAACACTGAAGCTTTCTTT.

The chain uses TRBV7-3 and TRBJ1-1; TRBD1 matches at 7 bases. The CDR3 is 14 residues long. Germline V lookup: CDR1 SGHTA, CDR2 FQGTGA. V shed 5 bases, J shed 5 bases, and the junction held 8 bases outside the gene matches. CDR3 amino acids: CASSPSGQRTEAFF. In nucleotides, the CDR3 is TGTGCCAGCAGCCCTTCGGGACAGAGGACTGAAGCTTTCTTT.

The gene calls are TRBV4-3 and TRBJ1-3; D is unclear. Germline-derived CDR1 and CDR2 are LGHNA and YSLEER. The CDR3 has 15 residues. The V end lost 0 bases, the J end lost 0 bases, and 6 bases lay between the germline ends. The CDR3 bases are TGCGCCAGCAGCCAAGAGGCGGTCTCTGGAAACACCATATATTTT. It yields the protein CASSQEAVSGNTIYF.

The rearrangement joins TRBV19 to TRBJ2-1; possible D gene TRBD2, 5 bases. Trimming left V 6 bases short and J 7 bases short, with 13 bases between. CDR3 size: 13 residues. CDR1 is LNHDA and CDR2 is SQIVND in the germline V gene (reference sequence). Here the CDR3 DNA reads TGTGCCAGTAGAAAGGACTTGCCTAATGAGCAGTTCTTC. Translated: CASRKDLPNEQFF. Full variable domain (remainder filled in from reference TRBV19 and TRBJ2-1): DGGITQSPKYLFRKEGQNVTLSCEQNLNHDAMYWYRQDPGQGLRLIYYSQIVNDFQKGDIAEGYSVSREKKESFPLTVTSAQKNPTAFYLCASRKDLPNEQFFGPGTRLTVL.

This clone showed up just once. The chain combines TRBV2 with TRBJ1-1, with 7 bases identical to TRBD1. From germline, CDR1 is SNHLY and CDR2 FYNNEI. Losses at the gene ends were 3 bases for V and 10 bases for J; bases not matched to a gene: 8. This CDR3 has 13 amino acids. The CDR3, as DNA: TGTGCCAGCAGTGAGGAAAACAGGGGTGGAGCTTTCTTT. It is translated as CASSEENRGGAFF.

The J gene is TRBJ1-3, the V gene TRBV30; the match to TRBD1 covers 9 bases. The CDR3 is 15 residues long. CDR1 GTSNPN and CDR2 SVGIG come from the germline V gene (reference sequence). V trimming: 3 bases; J trimming: 2 bases; junction bases outside the gene matches: 5. The CDR3 reads CAWRNRDRAGNTIYF. The CDR3 coding sequence is TGTGCCTGGAGAAATCGGGACAGGGCTGGAAACACCATATATTTT.

This clone was picked up one time. The rearrangement uses TRBV5-6 and TRBJ2-5; tentatively, D is TRBD1 (5 bases). Trimming removed 3 bases at V and 3 bases at J, with 6 bases between. Germline V gene data show CDR1 as SGHDT and CDR2 as YYEEEE. This CDR3 has 12 residues. CDR3 coding DNA: TGTGCCAGCAGCTCGGACAAAGAGACCCAGTACTTC. Translating it yields CASSSDKETQYF.

The J gene is TRBJ1-2, the V gene TRBV25-1; 7 positions agree with TRBD1. The ends lost 8 bases at V and 4 bases at J; junction bases unmatched: 7. The CDR3 totals 13 residues. CDR1 and CDR2 (germline): MGHDK, SYGVNS. The CDR3 DNA is TGTGCCAGCTCCCCGGGACAGATCTATGGCTACACCTTC. It specifies CASSPGQIYGYTF.

The genes are TRBV3-1 (or the pseudogene TRBV3-2) and TRBJ2-1; D is possibly TRBD2 (6 bases). The CDR3 consists of 16 residues. Between the trimmed V and J ends, which lost 4 bases and 0 bases, there was a span of 13 bases. Germline CDR1 is LGHDT and CDR2 is YNNKEL (reference sequence). CDR3 amino acids: CASSPPTGSSYNEQFF. The CDR3 nucleotides are TGTGCCAGCAGCCCCCCCACCGGGAGCTCCTACAATGAGCAGTTCTTC.

The rearrangement joins TRBV7-2 to TRBJ2-3, with 7 bases identical to TRBD2. Trimming cost V 5 bases and J 1 base; bases outside gene matches: 6. CDR1 and CDR2 from the germline V gene are SGHTA and FQGNSA. This CDR3 is 15 amino acids long. Here the CDR3 reads CASSPGLVRTDTQYF. The DNA for the CDR3 is TGTGCCAGCAGCCCCGGACTAGTCCGCACAGATACGCAGTATTTT.

This rearrangement joins TRBV5-1 to TRBJ1-1, with 10 bases aligning to TRBD1. The CDR3 is made up of 16 amino acids. V was pared by 4 bases and J by 4 bases, with 10 bases of the junction left unmatched. Germline V CDR1 and CDR2: SGHRS, YFSETQ. CDR3 DNA: TGCGCCAGCAGCCCTGAGGGACAGGGGCGTACCACTGAAGCTTTCTTT. Translating it yields CASSPEGQGRTTEAFF.

The J gene is TRBJ1-1, the V gene TRBV4-2; 11 bases map to TRBD1. CDR3 length: 17 residues. The V and J ends lost 1 base and 4 bases, in that order; junction bases with no gene match: 8. Germline V lookup: CDR1 LGHNA, CDR2 YNFKEQ. CDR3 sequence: CASSQAPTGTGGTEAFF. The CDR3 DNA sequence: TGTGCCAGCAGCCAAGCACCGACCGGGACAGGGGGCACTGAAGCTTTCTTT.

This clone was observed many times. The chain joins TRBV23-1 to TRBJ2-1; 10 bases fit TRBD2. TRBV23-1 is given ORF status, its function remaining uncertain. With 0 bases clipped from V and 8 bases from J, the junction kept 7 bases outside the gene matches. CDR3 length: 16 residues. The CDR3 nucleotides read TGCGCCAGCAGTCAATCTAGAGCGGGGGGGCCCCATGAGCAGTTCTTC. Its protein product is CASSQSRAGGPHEQFF.

V usage is TRBV6-5 and J usage is TRBJ1-6; no clear D gene. Trimming pared 8 bases from V and 8 bases from J, leaving 13 bases between. CDR1 and CDR2 from the germline V gene are MNHEY and SVGAGI. The length of the CDR3 is 13 residues. CDR3 sequence: CASRTLLDSPLHF. The CDR3 coding sequence is TGTGCCAGCCGAACCTTACTTGATTCACCCCTCCACTTT.

The gene calls are TRBV18 and TRBJ2-2, with D perhaps matching TRBD1 (6 bases). Looked up from germline, CDR1 is KGHSH and CDR2 is LQKENI. The CDR3 has 18 amino acids. With 1 base removed from V and 2 bases from J, the gap between germline ends came to 17 bases. The CDR3 nucleotides are TGTGCCAGCTCACCACTCAGGCCGAACAGGGCAAACACCGGGGAGCTGTTTTTT. Translation gives CASSPLRPNRANTGELFF. Full variable domain (missing parts from reference TRBV18 and TRBJ2-2): NAGVMQNPRHLVRRRGQEARLRCSPMKGHSHVYWYRQLPEEGLKFMVYLQKENIIDESGMPKERFSAEFPKEGPSILRIQQVVRGDSAAYFCASSPLRPNRANTGELFFGEGSRLTVL.